Sequencing of this T cell receptor beta chain was carried out in a study of T cell responses to AZD1222 COVID-19 vaccine. General study results and limits: Donors skewed white British and female; clonal diversity was possibly underestimated. Scientists sampled the repertoires only once the peak T cell response had passed. With dominance at 160-218 and 743-854, vaccine-associated CD4 TCRs spanned spike.

With regard to this clone: No antigen is known for it. One end of the junction does not line up with germline, which may come from a read error.

TCRdb's copy holds only in-frame clones and misses some; the assay was immunoSEQ multiplex PCR. The data hold 100,000 to 140,000 clones, with about 92% observed a single time. CDR3 length: 11 residues. The sequencing used peripheral blood, collected 28 days after the second AZD1222 dose. The TCR sequence derives from an adult who received the AZD1222 COVID-19 vaccine. The chain joins TRBV12-3 or TRBV12-4 to TRBJ2-5, with 9 bases that match TRBD2. CDR3 protein: CASSLQGLADF. The CDR3 DNA is TGTGCCAGCAGTTTACAGGGACTAGCAGACTTC.